This is a list of T cell receptor beta chains from one sample in a study of CD8+CD57+ T cells in acquired aplastic anemia. Each CDR3 protein is one row after TCRdb ran MiXCR on the reads. The table shows around 500,000 distinct CDR3 sequences, with approximately 33% occurring only once. The sequencing input was sorted CD4+, CD8+, or CD8+CD57+ T cells (not recorded which) from PBMCs. The receptor set was obtained from a human donor with aplastic anemia. Both conserved end residues are part of each CDR3. The D gene is left open where the match is weak. Only part of the rows carry a size: once, few, many, or a class if the clone is expanded.

V: TRBV10-3
J: TRBJ2-3
D: .
size: many
CDR3: CAISESYPGRTGTDTQYF
DNA: TGTGCCATCAGTGAGTCCTACCCAGGGAGGACGGGCACAGATACGCAGTATTTT

V: TRBV9
J: TRBJ1-1
D: .
size: many
CDR3: CASSVSGGNTEAFF
DNA: TGTGCCAGCAGCGTGTCAGGCGGTAACACTGAAGCTTTCTTT

V: TRBV10-2
J: TRBJ2-2
D: TRBD2
size: .
CDR3: CASSVTGTSGSATGGLFF
DNA: TGCGCCAGCAGTGTGACCGGGACTAGCGGGTCGGCGACCGGGGGGCTGTTTTTT

V: TRBV20-1
J: TRBJ1-2
D: .
size: many
CDR3: CSARGRSLYGYTF
DNA: TGCAGTGCTAGGGGCAGATCTTTATATGGCTACACCTTC

V: TRBV19
J: TRBJ2-7
D: .
size: .
CDR3: CASSTSPIKTQQYF
DNA: TGTGCCAGTAGTACATCCCCAATCAAGACCCAGCAGTACTTC

V: TRBV7-8
J: TRBJ1-5
D: .
size: many
CDR3: CASSLWTDPGNQPQHF
DNA: TGTGCCAGCAGCTTATGGACAGATCCGGGCAATCAGCCCCAGCATTTT

V: TRBV19
J: TRBJ2-5
D: .
size: many
CDR3: CASSTGPEFGETQYF
DNA: TGTGCCAGTAGTACTGGCCCGGAGTTTGGAGAGACCCAGTACTTC

V: TRBV10-3
J: TRBJ2-5
D: .
size: .
CDR3: CASRTGNEETQYF
DNA: TGTGCCAGCAGGACCGGGAACGAAGAGACCCAGTACTTC

V: TRBV24-1
J: TRBJ2-1
D: TRBD2
size: few
CDR3: CATSETPGTSGSHSYNEQFF
DNA: TGTGCCACCAGTGAAACCCCCGGGACTAGCGGGTCCCACTCCTACAATGAGCAGTTCTTC

V: TRBV6-1
J: TRBJ2-1
D: .
size: .
CDR3: CASSGWGVSYNEQFF
DNA: TGTGCCAGCAGTGGGTGGGGAGTCAGCTACAATGAGCAGTTCTTC

V: TRBV2
J: TRBJ2-7
D: TRBD1
size: once
CDR3: CASSGQGRFQYF
DNA: TGTGCCAGCAGTGGACAGGGACGTTTCCAGTACTTC

V: TRBV7-8
J: TRBJ2-7
D: .
size: few
CDR3: CASSSPAGRGKEQYF
DNA: TGTGCCAGCAGCTCCCCTGCGGGCAGGGGTAAGGAGCAGTACTTC

V: TRBV7-8
J: TRBJ2-7
D: TRBD1
size: many
CDR3: CASSTGTAYEQYF
DNA: TGTGCCAGCAGCACCGGGACAGCCTACGAGCAGTACTTC

V: TRBV20-1
J: TRBJ1-5
D: .
size: few
CDR3: CSARSGAGNQPQHF
DNA: TGCAGTGCTAGAAGTGGGGCCGGCAATCAGCCCCAGCATTTT

V: TRBV10-3
J: TRBJ2-6
D: .
size: few
CDR3: CAISESGSGANVLTF
DNA: TGTGCCATCAGTGAGTCTGGGTCTGGGGCCAACGTCCTGACTTTC

V: TRBV2
J: TRBJ1-4
D: .
size: .
CDR3: CASSPQPREKLFF
DNA: TGTGCCAGCAGCCCCCAGCCGCGAGAAAAACTGTTTTTT

V: TRBV15
J: TRBJ2-3
D: .
size: many
CDR3: CATSRDRRPDTQYF
DNA: TGTGCCACCAGCAGAGATCGCCGACCAGATACGCAGTATTTT

V: TRBV19
J: TRBJ2-3
D: TRBD1
size: .
CDR3: CASSNGQGWGTDTQYF
DNA: TGTGCCAGTAGTAATGGACAGGGATGGGGCACAGATACGCAGTATTTT

V: TRBV25-1
J: TRBJ1-1
D: .
size: few
CDR3: CASSLAGVDTEAFF
DNA: TGTGCCAGCAGTTTGGCAGGGGTGGATACTGAAGCTTTCTTT

V: TRBV29-1
J: TRBJ2-5
D: .
size: many
CDR3: CSVADSRETQYF
DNA: TGCAGCGTTGCGGACAGCCGGGAGACCCAGTACTTC

V: TRBV11-2
J: TRBJ2-2
D: TRBD1
size: .
CDR3: CASSRGQGGRTGELLF
DNA: TGTGCCAGCAGCAGAGGACAGGGGGGGCGGACCGGGGAGCTGCTTTTT

V: TRBV6-4
J: TRBJ1-2
D: .
size: .
CDR3: CASHGTSNYGYTF
DNA: TGTGCCAGCCACGGGACCTCTAACTATGGCTACACCTTC

V: TRBV10-3
J: TRBJ1-5
D: .
size: .
CDR3: CASSGYRDPNSQPQHF
DNA: TGTGCCAGCAGTGGTTACAGGGACCCCAACTCTCAGCCCCAGCATTTT

V: TRBV5-5
J: TRBJ2-5
D: TRBD1
size: few
CDR3: CASRDGQGVRETQYF
DNA: TGTGCCAGCAGAGACGGACAGGGCGTCCGGGAGACCCAGTACTTC

V: TRBV7-6
J: TRBJ2-5
D: .
size: .
CDR3: CASSLVFGQQETQYF
DNA: TGTGCTAGCAGCTTAGTATTCGGACAACAAGAGACCCAGTACTTC

V: TRBV20-1
J: TRBJ2-7
D: TRBD2
size: .
CDR3: CSAQGLAGQAYEQYF
DNA: TGCAGTGCTCAAGGACTAGCGGGGCAAGCCTACGAGCAGTACTTC

V: TRBV19
J: TRBJ2-1
D: .
size: .
CDR3: CASRAANNEQFF
DNA: TGTGCCAGTAGGGCAGCCAACAATGAGCAGTTCTTC

V: TRBV3-1
J: TRBJ1-3
D: .
size: .
CDR3: CASSRGGRNTIYF
DNA: TGTGCCAGCAGCCGCGGAGGGAGGAACACCATATATTTT

V: TRBV9
J: TRBJ1-2
D: .
size: many
CDR3: CASSGASGAGREINYGYTF
DNA: TGTGCCAGCAGCGGCGCTAGTGGGGCAGGGAGGGAGATTAACTATGGCTACACCTTC

V: TRBV15
J: TRBJ1-2
D: .
size: many
CDR3: CATSRVGRSYTF
DNA: TGTGCCACCAGCAGAGTCGGGCGGAGCTACACCTTC

V: TRBV19
J: TRBJ2-5
D: TRBD1
size: many
CDR3: CASSTRQGQQETQYF
DNA: TGTGCCAGTAGTACTCGACAGGGACAGCAAGAGACCCAGTACTTC

V: TRBV30
J: TRBJ2-2
D: .
size: .
CDR3: CAQGPTLGYTGELFF
DNA: TGTGCCCAGGGACCCACCTTAGGATATACCGGGGAGCTGTTTTTT

V: TRBV20-1
J: TRBJ2-7
D: .
size: many
CDR3: CSAQQPDPEQYF
DNA: TGCAGTGCGCAACAACCGGATCCCGAGCAGTACTTC

V: TRBV2
J: TRBJ2-7
D: TRBD2
size: many
CDR3: CASKPGASGADYEQYF
DNA: TGTGCCAGCAAGCCCGGGGCTAGCGGGGCCGATTACGAGCAGTACTTC

V: TRBV12-5
J: TRBJ2-3
D: .
size: .
CDR3: CASGFSGDSTDTQYF
DNA: TGTGCTAGTGGTTTTTCCGGGGATAGCACAGATACGCAGTATTTT

V: TRBV7-2
J: TRBJ1-2
D: TRBD1
size: many
CDR3: CASSATGDLGGYTF
DNA: TGTGCCAGCAGCGCAACAGGGGACCTCGGCGGCTACACCTTC

V: TRBV11-2
J: TRBJ2-7
D: TRBD2
size: many
CDR3: CASSTPPGGRASWEQYF
DNA: TGTGCCAGCAGCACCCCCCCGGGCGGGAGGGCCTCCTGGGAGCAGTACTTC

V: TRBV7-8
J: TRBJ1-1
D: .
size: .
CDR3: CASSLTSTLGTEAFF
DNA: TGTGCCAGCAGCTTAACGTCTACTCTTGGGACTGAAGCTTTCTTT

V: TRBV7-7
J: TRBJ2-1
D: TRBD2
size: .
CDR3: CASSPLGAGGPNEQFF
DNA: TGTGCTAGCAGCCCCCTTGGAGCGGGAGGGCCCAATGAGCAGTTCTTC

V: TRBV7-3
J: TRBJ2-7
D: TRBD1
size: .
CDR3: CASRTDRDYEQYF
DNA: TGTGCCAGCAGGACGGACAGGGACTACGAGCAGTACTTC